This T cell receptor beta chain was identified in a study of blood T cells in healthy people across ages. A second PCR, run for about 7 to 11 cycles, used a sample-barcoded 5' primer plus a J-beta primer mix. TCRdb processed the 5' RACE reads anew with MiXCR; each CDR3 protein has one entry. The sample records roughly 1.5 million distinct CDR3 sequences, 42% being singletons. CDR3 length equals 15 residues. The germline V gene encodes CDR1 SGDLS and CDR2 YYNGEE. V was shortened by 0 bases and J by 7 bases, with 14 bases between the two germline ends. The sample taken for sequencing was blood. The clonotype comes from a woman aged 18-29 years in good health. The chain links TRBV9 to TRBJ1-5, with D tentatively TRBD1 (5 bases). The CDR3 DNA reads as TGTGCCAGCAGCGTAGCACCCCATGGGGACCAGCCCCAGCATTTT. It specifies CASSVAPHGDQPQHF. The complete variable domain, with remaining parts taken from reference TRBV9 and TRBJ1-5, reads DSGVTQTPKHLITATGQRVTLRCSPRSGDLSVYWYQQSLDQGLQFLIQYYNGEERAKGNILERFSAQQFPDLHSELNLSSLELGDSALYFCASSVAPHGDQPQHFGDGTRLSIL.